This T cell receptor beta chain was observed in a study of T cell changes during pregnancy in multiple sclerosis. Repertoires were generated with immunoSEQ multiplex PCR, while TCRdb's copy carries only in-frame clones and drops some. The sample records tens of thousands of clones, 92% being singletons. Germline V gives CDR1 SGHVS, CDR2 FNYEAQ. The CDR3 consists of 17 residues. Unmatched junction bases numbered 11, after V lost 5 bases and J lost 4 bases. The clonotype originates from a female donor in good health, enrolled as a control in a pregnancy study. The chain carries TRBV7-6 and TRBJ2-1; 10 bases map to TRBD2. This material consisted of CD8+ T cells from peripheral blood mononuclear cells, taken in the third trimester of pregnancy. The CDR3 region is CASSPRTSGDPYNEQFF. The CDR3 coding sequence is TGTGCCAGCAGCCCCCGGACTAGCGGTGACCCGTACAATGAGCAGTTCTTC.